The 18 T cell receptor beta chains below come from one sample, sequenced in a study of early T cells in non-severe SARS-CoV-2 infection. TCRdb processed the 5' RACE reads anew with MiXCR; each CDR3 protein has one entry. The profile shows tens of thousands of distinct CDR3 sequences, around 10% of them singletons. Sequencing input: whole blood. The receptors were sampled from an adult who was a healthcare worker with PCR-confirmed SARS-CoV-2 infection or an uninfected control (not recorded which).

This clonotype was seen many times. This chain joins TRBV7-9 and TRBJ2-3; a weak D match, TRBD1 (5 bases). CDR1 and CDR2 (germline): SEHNR, FQNEAQ (reference sequence). The V gene lost 6 bases and the J gene lost 0 bases, with 7 bases spanning the gap. The CDR3 runs to 13 residues. In DNA form, the CDR3 reads TGTGCCAGCAGGCCAGGGAGCACAGATACGCAGTATTTT. It specifies CASRPGSTDTQYF.

This clonotype was seen repeatedly, ten times or more. The chain combines TRBV2 with TRBJ2-7; 10 positions match TRBD2. Germline assignment: CDR1 SNHLY and CDR2 FYNNEI. The CDR3 is made up of 17 amino acids. V lost 4 bases to trimming and J lost 4 bases; unmatched junction nucleotides: 13. The CDR3 region is CASSVMASGGPGYEQYF. DNA of the CDR3: TGTGCCAGCAGTGTTATGGCTAGCGGGGGTCCGGGATACGAGCAGTACTTC.

This clonotype has ten or more counts. This chain joins TRBV19 and TRBJ1-5; D is undetermined. Germline assignment: CDR1 LNHDA and CDR2 SQIVND (reference sequence). The ends were cut back, 4 bases at V and 7 bases at J, with 26 bases in the middle. The CDR3 sequence is 18 residues long. CDR3: CASSTTPSGRVQEQPQHF. The CDR3 DNA reads TGTGCCAGTAGTACGACACCCAGCGGGAGAGTCCAAGAGCAGCCCCAGCATTTT. Full variable domain (missing parts from reference TRBV19 and TRBJ1-5): DGGITQSPKYLFRKEGQNVTLSCEQNLNHDAMYWYRQDPGQGLRLIYYSQIVNDFQKGDIAEGYSVSREKKESFPLTVTSAQKNPTAFYLCASSTTPSGRVQEQPQHFGDGTRLSIL.

The chain uses TRBV10-3 and TRBJ2-3; 12 bases align to TRBD2. CDR1 is ENHRY, CDR2 SYGVKD, per germline. The CDR3 has 14 residues. V lost 10 bases and J lost 2; bases outside the gene matches: 4. The CDR3: CATSSGGATDTQYF. The CDR3 DNA reads as TGTGCCACCTCTAGCGGGGGGGCCACAGATACGCAGTATTTT.

This chain uses TRBV11-2 with TRBJ2-7; tentatively, D is TRBD2 (5 bases). The CDR3 is made up of 13 amino acids. Per germline, CDR1 SGHAT and CDR2 FQNNGV. V lost 5 bases, J lost 6 bases, and 14 bases lay in between. CDR3 sequence reads: CASSPPGEPEQYF. CDR3 bases: TGTGCCAGCAGCCCACCCGGGGAGCCCGAGCAGTACTTC.

This clonotype showed up many times. The V call is TRBV10-3, the J call TRBJ2-1, with TRBD2 matching over 8 bases. The CDR3 runs 16 residues. V shed 6 bases and J 5 bases; nucleotides not matched to a gene: 12. Germline lookup yields CDR1 ENHRY and CDR2 SYGVKD. CDR3 loop: CAIRAQSGSGDNEQFF. The DNA of the CDR3 is TGTGCCATCAGGGCCCAAAGCGGGAGTGGGGACAATGAGCAGTTCTTC.

This clonotype was seen many times. V and J are TRBV29-1 and TRBJ1-1; maybe TRBD1 (5 bases). Trimming removed 2 bases from V and 1 base from J, with 5 bases in between. There are 12 residues in the CDR3. Germline lookup yields CDR1 SQVTM and CDR2 ANQGSEA. In nucleotides, the CDR3 is TGCAGCGTTGAAAGGGGGAACACTGAAGCTTTCTTT. Translation gives CSVERGNTEAFF.

This clonotype was detected ten times or more. The chain has TRBV7-8 and TRBJ1-5, with 11 positions matching TRBD1. Looked up from germline, CDR1 is SGHVS and CDR2 is FQNEAQ. J was trimmed by 6 bases and V by 2 bases; bases with no gene match: 6. The CDR3 has 16 residues. This chain's CDR3 is CASSLYGQGAIQPQHF. For the CDR3, the DNA is TGTGCCAGCAGCTTATATGGACAGGGGGCCATTCAGCCCCAGCATTTT. Combining the CDR3 with reference TRBV7-8 and TRBJ1-5 gives the whole variable domain GAGVSQSPRYKVAKRGQDVALRCDPISGHVSLFWYQQALGQGPEFLTYFQNEAQLDKSGLPSDRFFAERPEGSVSTLKIQRTQQEDSAVYLCASSLYGQGAIQPQHFGDGTRLSIL.

In its sample, this clonotype was seen many times. The chain links TRBV27 to TRBJ2-3, with 12 bases lining up with TRBD2. The CDR3 consists of 17 residues. V dropped 5 bases and J dropped 0; count of bases not matched to a gene: 6. Germline assignment: CDR1 MNHEY and CDR2 SMNVEV (reference sequence). CDR3 DNA: TGTGCCAGCAGTCCTAGCGGGGGGGAAACTAGCACAGATACGCAGTATTTT. It specifies CASSPSGGETSTDTQYF.

This rearrangement joins TRBV19 to TRBJ2-3; D not certain. In germline, CDR1 is LNHDA, CDR2 SQIVND (reference sequence). V dropped 7 bases and J dropped 0 bases, with 8 bases sitting between them. The CDR3 length is 13 residues. CDR3 in amino acids: CASNRASTDTQYF. CDR3 DNA: TGTGCCAGTAATCGGGCGAGCACAGATACGCAGTATTTT. The full variable domain, rest sourced from reference TRBV19 and TRBJ2-3, is DGGITQSPKYLFRKEGQNVTLSCEQNLNHDAMYWYRQDPGQGLRLIYYSQIVNDFQKGDIAEGYSVSREKKESFPLTVTSAQKNPTAFYLCASNRASTDTQYFGPGTRLTVL.

This clonotype was seen repeatedly, ten times or more. The chain couples TRBV6-2 or TRBV6-3 to TRBJ2-1; tentatively, D is TRBD1 (6 bases). This CDR3 is built from 16 residues. Looked up from germline, CDR1 is MNHEY and CDR2 is SVGEGT. V lost 2 bases, J lost 7 bases, and 18 bases lay in between. The CDR3 reads CASSYAWGPRRNEQFF. The CDR3 bases are TGTGCCAGCAGTTACGCGTGGGGGCCGCGACGAAATGAGCAGTTCTTC.

The gene calls are TRBV20-1 and TRBJ2-1; D may correspond to TRBD1 or TRBD2 (5 bases each). The germline V gene encodes CDR1 DFQATT and CDR2 SNEGSKA (reference sequence). The CDR3 covers 14 residues. V gave up 0 bases and J gave up 12 bases, with 18 bases separating them. Here the CDR3 reads CSARERQGPRGQFF. The CDR3 nucleotides read TGCAGTGCTAGAGAAAGGCAGGGACCTAGAGGGCAGTTCTTC.

This clonotype showed up many times. The chain couples TRBV6-6 to TRBJ2-4; no clear D gene. The CDR3 sequence is 11 residues long. Germline loops: CDR1 MNHNY, CDR2 SVGAGI (reference sequence). V dropped 7 bases and J dropped 8 bases, with 9 bases sitting between them. The CDR3 reads CASTLADIQYF. CDR3 sequence (DNA): TGTGCCAGCACACTTGCGGACATTCAGTACTTC.

This clonotype was seen ten or more times. The chain recombines TRBV12-3 or TRBV12-4 with TRBJ2-3; possible D gene TRBD2, 6 bases. This CDR3 comprises 14 residues. Trimming took off 2 bases at V and 7 bases at J, with 13 bases between the two ends. The CDR3 nucleotides are TGTGCCAGCAGTTTACAGGAGGGCGTCCATACGCAGTATTTT. Its protein product is CASSLQEGVHTQYF.

This clonotype was seen repeatedly, ten times or more. For the CDR3, the DNA is TGTGCCAGCAGCCCCAGAATCCGGGACAAGGGTTGGAGCACTGAAGCTTTCTTT. This translates into CASSPRIRDKGWSTEAFF. The chain uses TRBV7-8 and TRBJ1-1, with D tentatively TRBD1 (6 bases). The V gene lost 5 bases and the J gene lost 4 bases, with 26 bases spanning the gap. The CDR3 is 18 amino acids. Germline V CDR1 and CDR2: SGHVS, FQNEAQ. Full variable domain (outside the CDR3, taken from reference TRBV7-8 and TRBJ1-1): GAGVSQSPRYKVAKRGQDVALRCDPISGHVSLFWYQQALGQGPEFLTYFQNEAQLDKSGLPSDRFFAERPEGSVSTLKIQRTQQEDSAVYLCASSPRIRDKGWSTEAFFGQGTRLTVV.

In its sample, this clonotype was seen a few times. The chain joins TRBV27 to TRBJ2-1, with no clear D. Trimming removed 3 bases at V and 7 bases at J, with 13 bases between. Germline CDR1 reads MNHEY; CDR2 reads SMNVEV (reference sequence). CDR3 length equals 14 residues. The CDR3 region has the DNA TGTGCCAGCAGTTTGGCTCCCGGATATAATGAGCAGTTCTTC. Amino acids: CASSLAPGYNEQFF.

This clonotype was found many times. This chain connects TRBV6-5 to TRBJ2-1; a weak D match, TRBD2 (6 bases). Germline loops: CDR1 MNHEY, CDR2 SVGAGI. Trimming left V 2 bases short and J 2 bases short, with 10 bases between. The CDR3 is 15 amino acids. Here the CDR3 reads CASSYVGGTYNEQFF. CDR3 DNA: TGTGCCAGCAGTTACGTGGGAGGCACCTACAATGAGCAGTTCTTC.

This clonotype is a singleton in its sample. The chain recombines TRBV29-1 with TRBJ1-6; D may be TRBD1 (5 bases). Trimming took 5 bases from V and 7 from J, leaving 12 bases between them. The CDR3 covers 13 residues. The germline gives CDR1 SQVTM, CDR2 ANQGSEA. The CDR3 DNA reads TGCAGCGTTCAAACAGGTCCCAATTCACCCCTCCACTTT. Translating gives CSVQTGPNSPLHF.